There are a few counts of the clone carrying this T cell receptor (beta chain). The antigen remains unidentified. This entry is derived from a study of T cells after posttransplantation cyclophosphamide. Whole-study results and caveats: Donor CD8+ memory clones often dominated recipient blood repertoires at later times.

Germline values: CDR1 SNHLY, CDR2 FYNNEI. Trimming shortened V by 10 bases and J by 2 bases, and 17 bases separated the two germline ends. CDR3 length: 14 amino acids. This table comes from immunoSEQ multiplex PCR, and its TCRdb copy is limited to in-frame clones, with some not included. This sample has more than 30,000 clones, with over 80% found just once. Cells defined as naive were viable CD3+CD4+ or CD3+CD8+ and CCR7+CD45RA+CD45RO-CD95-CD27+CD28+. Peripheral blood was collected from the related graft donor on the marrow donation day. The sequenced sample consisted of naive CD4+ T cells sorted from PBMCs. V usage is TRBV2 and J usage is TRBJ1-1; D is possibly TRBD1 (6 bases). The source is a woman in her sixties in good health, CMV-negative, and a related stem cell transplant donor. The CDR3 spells CAKTWDTLNTEAFF. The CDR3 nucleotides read TGTGCCAAAACTTGGGACACTTTAAACACTGAAGCTTTCTTT.